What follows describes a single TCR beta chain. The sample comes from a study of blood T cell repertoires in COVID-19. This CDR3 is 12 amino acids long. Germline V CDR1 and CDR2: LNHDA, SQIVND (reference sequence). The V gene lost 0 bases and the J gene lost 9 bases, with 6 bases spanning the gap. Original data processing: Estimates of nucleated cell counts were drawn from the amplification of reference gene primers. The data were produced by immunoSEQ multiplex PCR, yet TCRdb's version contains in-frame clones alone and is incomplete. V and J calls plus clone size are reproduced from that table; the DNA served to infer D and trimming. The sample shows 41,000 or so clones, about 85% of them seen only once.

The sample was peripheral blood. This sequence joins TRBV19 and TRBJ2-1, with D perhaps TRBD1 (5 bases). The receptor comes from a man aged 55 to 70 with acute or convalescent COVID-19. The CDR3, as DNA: TGTGCCAGTAGTATAGAGGGGCGTGAGCAGTTCTTC. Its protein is CASSIEGREQFF.